Below are 2 T cell receptor beta chains sequenced from a single sample in a study of blood T cell repertoires in COVID-19. TCRdb's copy holds only in-frame clones and misses some; the assay was immunoSEQ multiplex PCR. Of some 150,000 clones listed, 70% to 90% are singletons. Sequencing input: peripheral blood. Every receptor here comes from a woman of 80 years or more with acute or convalescent COVID-19.

The chain couples TRBV3-1 (or the pseudogene TRBV3-2) to TRBJ1-2, with D uncertain. The germline gives CDR1 LGHDT, CDR2 YNNKEL (reference sequence). Between the trimmed V and J ends, which lost 1 base and 4 bases, there was a span of 10 bases. CDR3 size: 14 residues. The CDR3 sequence is CASSQGSRGYGYTF. CDR3 bases: TGTGCCAGCAGCCAAGGGAGCCGGGGCTATGGCTACACCTTC.

The CDR3 loop reads CASSISGTGGYGYTF. The CDR3 coding sequence is TGTGCCAGTAGTATCTCCGGGACAGGGGGCTATGGCTACACCTTC. The chain carries TRBV19 and TRBJ1-2, with TRBD1 matching over 11 bases. Germline loops: CDR1 LNHDA, CDR2 SQIVND (reference sequence). The ends lost 3 bases at V and 4 bases at J; junction bases unmatched: 4. This CDR3 spans 15 amino acids.